This T cell receptor (beta chain) was captured by sequencing in a study of blood T cell repertoires in COVID-19. Overall study context: Sites across the United States, Italy and Spain contributed samples from acute and convalescent COVID-19. From T cells, B-cell-depleted T cells, or PBMCs came the material, which was cDNA or gDNA.

Per the study methods: For nucleated cells, counts were estimated from reference gene primer amplification. TCRdb's copy holds only in-frame clones and misses some; the assay was immunoSEQ multiplex PCR. That table is the source of V, J and clone size, and D and trimming were worked out from the DNA. Of tens of thousands of clones in the sample, 70% to 90% were seen once. V was trimmed by 3 bases and J by 11 bases, leaving 13 bases between them. CDR1 and CDR2 from the germline V gene are SQVTM and ANQGSEA. The CDR3 loop spans 11 amino acids. Sequences were obtained from peripheral blood. The sequence derives from a man aged 50 to 60 with active COVID-19. This chain joins TRBV29-1 and TRBJ1-1; D unclear. The CDR3 reads CSVEPADGAFF. The CDR3, as DNA: TGCAGCGTTGAGCCAGCGGACGGTGCTTTCTTT. The full variable domain, in which reference TRBV29-1 and TRBJ1-1 provide the parts outside the CDR3, is SAVISQKPSRDICQRGTSLTIQCQVDSQVTMMFWYRQQPGQSLTLIATANQGSEATYESGFVIDKFPISRPNLTFSTLTVSNMSPEDSSIYLCSVEPADGAFFGQGTRLTVV.